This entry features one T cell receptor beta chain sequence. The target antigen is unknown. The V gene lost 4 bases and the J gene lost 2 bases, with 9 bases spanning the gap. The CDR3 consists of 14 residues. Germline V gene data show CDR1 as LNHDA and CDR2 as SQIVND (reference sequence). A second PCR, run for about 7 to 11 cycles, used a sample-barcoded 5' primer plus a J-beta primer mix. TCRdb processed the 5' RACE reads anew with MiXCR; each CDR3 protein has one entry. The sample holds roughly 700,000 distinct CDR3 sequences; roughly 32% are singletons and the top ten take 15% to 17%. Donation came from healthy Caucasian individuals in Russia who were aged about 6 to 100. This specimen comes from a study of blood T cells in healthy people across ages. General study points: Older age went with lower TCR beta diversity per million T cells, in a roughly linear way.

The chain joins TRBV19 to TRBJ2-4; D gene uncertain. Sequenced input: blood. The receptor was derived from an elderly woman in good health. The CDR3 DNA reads TGTGCCAGTAGTAGCCGATGGCCCAAAAACATTCAGTACTTC. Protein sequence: CASSSRWPKNIQYF.